This entry is about one TCR beta chain. The data derive from a study of blood T cell repertoires in COVID-19. Study-level background: From the United States, Italy and Spain came samples of acute and convalescent COVID-19.

Produced via immunoSEQ multiplex PCR; TCRdb's table is partial and in-frame only. This sample carries hundreds of thousands of clones, about 87% of them seen once, and the ten largest clones take around 2.9%. Study members were between about 18 and 100 years old and lived in 20 to 30 US regions. Sequencing was done on a sample of PBMCs or T cells enriched from blood (not recorded which). The receptor was isolated from a woman between 50 and 59 years old who had recovered from COVID-19.

CDR3 in DNA: TGTGCCAGTGGGGACAGATCCTACAATGAGCAGTTCTTC. Protein: CASGDRSYNEQFF. V usage is TRBV3-1 (or the pseudogene TRBV3-2) and J usage is TRBJ2-1; 7 bases fit TRBD1. V shed 9 bases and J 1 base; nucleotides not matched to a gene: 3. In germline, CDR1 is LGHDT, CDR2 YNNKEL (reference sequence). This CDR3 has 13 residues.